The clone carrying this T cell receptor (beta chain) was seen more than once but under ten times. Its specificity is unknown. A much larger clonotype is one base distant, so this may be a read error. This sample stems from a study of regulatory T cells in long-lasting Graves disease. In the study overall: Persistent Graves' disease meant over 5 years of antithyroid drugs with positive TSH receptor antibodies. Study-level results: Persistent disease was characterized by preferential usage of TRBV28, TRBJ1-2 and TRBJ2-5. TCR diversity was lower in persistent Graves' patients than in newly diagnosed ones. More public clonotypes were shared by persistent patients (around 2,800) than by new patients (about 970).

The CDR3 contains 12 residues. Trimming shortened V by 5 bases and J by 3 bases, and 4 bases separated the two germline ends. Germline CDR1 reads SGHTA; CDR2 reads FQGNSA. Time point noted: persistent/refractory GD, antithyroid drugs over 5 years with positive TRAb. Generation of the TCR library employed RNA extracted from PBMCs. Both iRepertoire HTBI primers and Arm-PCR of CDR3 regions were used to build the TCR beta libraries. One entry per CDR3 protein, called by TCRdb with MiXCR from the multiplex PCR reads. The data contain around 450,000 distinct CDR3 sequences, roughly 21% of them seen just once; the ten biggest clones take up approximately 6.4%.

The J gene is TRBJ2-2, the V gene TRBV7-2; no clear D gene. The TCR comes from a female donor with Graves disease. The sample here was peripheral blood mononuclear cells (PBMCs), taken when the disease was refractory, from a patient treated with antithyroid drugs. As DNA, the CDR3 is TGTGCCAGCAGCCAGTACACCGGGGAGCTGTTTTTT. It encodes CASSQYTGELFF.